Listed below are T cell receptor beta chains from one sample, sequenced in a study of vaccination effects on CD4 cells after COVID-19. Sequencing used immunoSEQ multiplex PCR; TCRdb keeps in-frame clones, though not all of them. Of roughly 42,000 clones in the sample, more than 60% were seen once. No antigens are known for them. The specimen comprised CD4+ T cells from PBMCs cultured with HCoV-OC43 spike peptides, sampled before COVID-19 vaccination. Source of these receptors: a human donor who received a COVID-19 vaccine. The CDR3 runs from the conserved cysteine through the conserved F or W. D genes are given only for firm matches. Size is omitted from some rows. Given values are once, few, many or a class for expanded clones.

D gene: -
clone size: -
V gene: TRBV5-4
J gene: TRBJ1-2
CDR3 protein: CASSLGSYGYTF
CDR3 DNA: TGTGCCAGCAGCTTGGGCAGCTATGGCTACACCTTC

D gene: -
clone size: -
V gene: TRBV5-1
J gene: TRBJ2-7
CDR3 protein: CASSLSKGSYEQYF
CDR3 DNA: TGCGCCAGCAGCTTGAGCAAGGGGTCCTACGAGCAGTACTTC

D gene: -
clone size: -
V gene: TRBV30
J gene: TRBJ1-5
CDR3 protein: CAWGTIGNQPQHF
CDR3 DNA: TGTGCCTGGGGGACCATAGGGAATCAGCCCCAGCATTTT

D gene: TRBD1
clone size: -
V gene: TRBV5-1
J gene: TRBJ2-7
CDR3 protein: CASSIETGGYEQYF
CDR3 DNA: TGCGCCAGCAGCATAGAGACAGGGGGCTACGAGCAGTACTTC

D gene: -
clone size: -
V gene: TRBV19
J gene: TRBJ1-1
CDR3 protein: CASRGTTEAFF
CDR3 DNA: TGTGCCAGTAGGGGAACCACTGAAGCTTTCTTT

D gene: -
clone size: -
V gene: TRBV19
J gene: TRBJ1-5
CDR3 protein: CASSIERSQHSNQPQHF
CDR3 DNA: TGTGCCAGTAGTATAGAAAGGTCGCAGCATAGCAATCAGCCCCAGCATTTT

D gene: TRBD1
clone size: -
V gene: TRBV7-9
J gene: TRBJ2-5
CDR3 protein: CASSLWTGGSETQYF
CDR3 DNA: TGTGCCAGCAGCTTGTGGACAGGGGGCTCGGAGACCCAGTACTTC

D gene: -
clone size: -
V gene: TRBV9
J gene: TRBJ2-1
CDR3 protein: CASSTRAGGGEQFF
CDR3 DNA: TGTGCCAGCAGCACCCGGGCCGGTGGGGGTGAGCAGTTCTTC

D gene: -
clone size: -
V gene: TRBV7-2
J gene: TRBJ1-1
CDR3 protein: CASSIKQGILEAFF
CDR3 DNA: TGTGCCAGCAGCATTAAGCAGGGAATTTTAGAAGCTTTCTTT

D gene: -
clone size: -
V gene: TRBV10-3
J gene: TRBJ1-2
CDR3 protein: CAISEGDRSSYTF
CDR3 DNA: TGTGCCATCAGTGAGGGAGACAGGTCCTCCTACACCTTC

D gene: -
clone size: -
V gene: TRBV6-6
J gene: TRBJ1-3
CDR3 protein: CASSYPGRKSGNTIYF
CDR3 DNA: TGTGCCAGCAGTTACCCAGGACGGAAATCTGGAAACACCATATATTTT

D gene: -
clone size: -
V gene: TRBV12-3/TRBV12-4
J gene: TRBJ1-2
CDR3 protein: CASSPGHGYTF
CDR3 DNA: TGTGCCAGCAGCCCGGGTCACGGCTACACCTTC

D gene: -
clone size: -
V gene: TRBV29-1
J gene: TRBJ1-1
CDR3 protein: CSVEGARRKNTEAFF
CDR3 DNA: TGCAGCGTTGAGGGGGCGAGGAGGAAGAACACTGAAGCTTTCTTT

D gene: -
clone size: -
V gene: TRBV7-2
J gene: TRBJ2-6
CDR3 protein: CASSLQGAGANVLTF
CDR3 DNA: TGTGCCAGCAGCTTGCAGGGTGCTGGGGCCAACGTCCTGACTTTC

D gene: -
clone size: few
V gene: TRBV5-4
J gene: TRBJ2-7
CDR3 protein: CASGGGTKGEQYF
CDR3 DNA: TGTGCCAGTGGGGGCGGGACGAAGGGCGAGCAGTACTTC

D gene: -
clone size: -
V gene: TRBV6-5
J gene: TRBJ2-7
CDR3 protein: CASSYTRTVTYEQYF
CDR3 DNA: TGTGCCAGCAGTTACACTCGGACAGTTACCTACGAGCAGTACTTC

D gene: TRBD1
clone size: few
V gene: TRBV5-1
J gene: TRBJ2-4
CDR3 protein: CASSFSAGTGQNIQYF
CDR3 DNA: TGCGCCAGCAGCTTTTCAGCCGGGACAGGACAAAACATTCAGTACTTC

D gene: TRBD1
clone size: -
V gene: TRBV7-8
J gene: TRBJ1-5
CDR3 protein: CASSLWDRKSNQPQHF
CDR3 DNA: TGTGCCAGCAGCTTATGGGACAGAAAAAGCAATCAGCCCCAGCATTTT

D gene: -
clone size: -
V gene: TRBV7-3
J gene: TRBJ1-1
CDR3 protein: CASSLTVTTEAFF
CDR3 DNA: TGTGCCAGCAGCTTAACGGTGACCACTGAAGCTTTCTTT

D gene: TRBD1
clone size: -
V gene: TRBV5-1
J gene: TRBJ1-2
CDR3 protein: CASSLGQGNYGYTF
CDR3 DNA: TGCGCCAGCAGCTTGGGACAGGGTAACTATGGCTACACCTTC

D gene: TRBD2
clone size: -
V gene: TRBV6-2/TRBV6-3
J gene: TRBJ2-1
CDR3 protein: CASSPGRGRIDEQFF
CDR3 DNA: TGTGCCAGCAGTCCGGGACGCGGGAGGATCGATGAGCAGTTCTTC

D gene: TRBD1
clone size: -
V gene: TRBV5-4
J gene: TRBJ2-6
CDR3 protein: CASTDLDRGLTSGANVLTF
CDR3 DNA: TGTGCCAGCACCGATTTAGACAGGGGCCTAACCTCTGGGGCCAACGTCCTGACTTTC

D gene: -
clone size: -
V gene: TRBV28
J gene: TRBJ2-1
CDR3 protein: CASTKEGEQFF
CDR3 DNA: TGTGCCAGCACTAAAGAGGGTGAGCAGTTCTTC

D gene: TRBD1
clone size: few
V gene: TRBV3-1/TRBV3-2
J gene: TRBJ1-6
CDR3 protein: CASSWTGANSPLHF
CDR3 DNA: TGTGCCAGCAGTTGGACAGGGGCTAATTCACCCCTCCACTTT

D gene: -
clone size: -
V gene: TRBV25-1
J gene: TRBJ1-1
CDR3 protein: CASSESGEKENTEAFF
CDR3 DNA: TGTGCCAGCAGTGAATCAGGGGAGAAGGAGAACACTGAAGCTTTCTTT

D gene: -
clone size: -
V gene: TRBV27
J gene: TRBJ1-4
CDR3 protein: CASRSTGGSTNEKLFF
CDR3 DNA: TGTGCCAGCAGGTCGACAGGCGGTTCAACTAATGAAAAACTGTTTTTT

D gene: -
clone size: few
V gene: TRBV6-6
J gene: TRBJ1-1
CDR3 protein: CASSYSDTEAFF
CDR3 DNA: TGTGCCAGCAGTTACTCTGACACTGAAGCTTTCTTT

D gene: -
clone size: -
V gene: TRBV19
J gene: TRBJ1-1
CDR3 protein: CASKGTLNTEAFF
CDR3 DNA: TGTGCCAGCAAAGGGACGCTTAACACTGAAGCTTTCTTT

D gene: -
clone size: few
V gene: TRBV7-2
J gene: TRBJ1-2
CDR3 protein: CADRDGVFNGYTF
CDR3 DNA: TGTGCCGACCGGGACGGGGTGTTCAATGGCTACACCTTC